The next 12 T cell receptor beta chains were all read from a single sample in a study of blood T cell repertoires in COVID-19. Generated by immunoSEQ multiplex PCR, the TCRdb table keeps only in-frame clones and is missing some. The table has tens of thousands of clones, about 79% seen once. What was sequenced was peripheral blood. Source of these receptors: a man older than 75 with COVID-19, enrolled during active disease.

V gene TRBV9 combines with J gene TRBJ2-5; D may be TRBD2 (6 bases). Germline assignment: CDR1 SGDLS and CDR2 YYNGEE. With 4 bases removed from V and 5 bases from J, the gap between germline ends came to 15 bases. There are 14 residues in the CDR3. The CDR3 coding sequence is TGTGCCAGCAGCAGGGAGGAGGCCCAGGAGACCCAGTACTTC. Residues: CASSREEAQETQYF. Supplemented by reference TRBV9 and TRBJ2-5, the full variable domain reads DSGVTQTPKHLITATGQRVTLRCSPRSGDLSVYWYQQSLDQGLQFLIQYYNGEERAKGNILERFSAQQFPDLHSELNLSSLELGDSALYFCASSREEAQETQYFGPGTRLLVL.

This chain connects TRBV4-1 to TRBJ2-1; TRBD2 matches at 11 bases. V shed 1 base, J shed 9 bases, and the junction held 2 bases outside the gene matches. Germline CDR1 is MGHRA and CDR2 is YSYEKL. The CDR3 consists of 14 residues. The CDR3 bases are TGCGCCAGCAGCCAAGGGCTAGCGGGAGGTGAGCAGTTCTTC. It codes for CASSQGLAGGEQFF.

The CDR3 bases are TGCAGCGTTGGGCGGGCCTCTAGCACAGATACGCAGTATTTT. It yields the protein CSVGRASSTDTQYF. V usage is TRBV29-1 and J usage is TRBJ2-3, with D maybe TRBD2 (5 bases). Germline assignment: CDR1 SQVTM and CDR2 ANQGSEA. Trimming cost V 4 bases and J 0 bases, with 11 bases left between them. The CDR3 has 14 residues.

The chain combines TRBV6-5 with TRBJ2-4, with 9 bases that match TRBD1. The CDR3 is 11 residues long. Unmatched junction bases numbered 8, after V lost 8 bases and J lost 15 bases. Per germline, CDR1 MNHEY and CDR2 SVGAGI. The CDR3 sequence is CASGRDRALYF. CDR3 nucleotides: TGTGCCAGCGGTCGGGACAGGGCTTTGTACTTC.

This chain joins TRBV18 and TRBJ1-5; D is unclear. The V gene lost 3 bases and the J gene lost 5 bases, with 8 bases spanning the gap. The CDR3 extends over 13 amino acids. CDR1 and CDR2 from the germline V gene are KGHSH and LQKENI. CDR3 in amino acids: CASSPERDQPQHF. Here the CDR3 DNA reads TGTGCCAGCTCACCCGAGAGGGATCAGCCCCAGCATTTT.

The V and J genes are TRBV11-3 and TRBJ2-3; D unclear. The germline CDR1 and CDR2 sequences are SGHNT and YENEEA. V was trimmed by 5 bases and J by 7 bases, leaving 16 bases between them. This CDR3 has 14 amino acids. The CDR3 sequence: CASSLTSDLNTQYF. DNA for the CDR3: TGTGCCAGCAGCCTAACCTCCGATTTAAATACGCAGTATTTT.

The J gene is TRBJ2-3, the V gene TRBV4-3; the match to TRBD2 covers 9 bases. The CDR3 sequence is 16 residues long. Per germline, CDR1 LGHNA and CDR2 YSLEER. The ends lost 1 base at V and 11 bases at J; junction bases unmatched: 13. CDR3 nucleotides: TGCGCCAGCAGCCAAGGCTCGAGTAGCGGGGGTGTAGGGCAGTATTTT. Protein: CASSQGSSSGGVGQYF.

Only one count was recorded for this clone. The V call is TRBV6-2 or TRBV6-3, the J call TRBJ2-1; a weak D match, TRBD2 (5 bases). V lost 3 bases, J lost 6 bases, and 12 bases lay in between. CDR1 and CDR2 from the germline V gene are MNHEY and SVGEGT. This CDR3 is built from 14 residues. CDR3 sequence (DNA): TGTGCCAGCAGTTATTCCTCGGGAAGCAATGAGCAGTTCTTC. The encoded protein is CASSYSSGSNEQFF.

This rearrangement joins TRBV19 to TRBJ2-5; 9 bases are a match to TRBD1. The V gene's germline CDR1 is LNHDA and CDR2 SQIVND (reference sequence). The length of the CDR3 is 11 residues. V was clipped by 3 bases and J by 13 bases; unmatched bases: 3. The CDR3 protein is CASSIGTGTYF. The CDR3 DNA follows: TGTGCCAGTAGTATCGGGACAGGGACGTACTTC.

The chain has TRBV4-1 and TRBJ2-7, with D maybe TRBD1 (5 bases). CDR1 MGHRA and CDR2 YSYEKL come from the germline V gene. V was pared by 4 bases and J by 6 bases, with 13 bases between. The CDR3 spans 13 residues. CDR3 residues: CASSRGPQGEQYV. In DNA, the CDR3 is TGCGCCAGCAGCCGGGGCCCCCAAGGCGAGCAGTACGTC.

V gene TRBV7-9 combines with J gene TRBJ1-4; 7 positions match TRBD1. This CDR3 spans 16 amino acids. The germline CDR1 and CDR2 sequences are SEHNR and FQNEAQ (reference sequence). Losses at the gene ends were 1 base for V and 6 bases for J; bases not matched to a gene: 8. CDR3 sequence reads: CASSLGQGTFDEKLFF. The CDR3 DNA reads TGTGCCAGCAGCTTAGGACAGGGTACGTTCGATGAAAAACTGTTTTTT.

This sequence joins TRBV11-2 and TRBJ2-7, with TRBD1 identical over 7 bases. The ends lost 2 bases at V and 2 bases at J; junction bases unmatched: 0. CDR3 length: 13 residues. Germline-derived CDR1 and CDR2 are SGHAT and FQNNGV. DNA of the CDR3: TGTGCCAGCAGCTTAACAGGGGCCTACGAGCAGTACGTC. It specifies CASSLTGAYEQYV.